Each of the 13 T cell receptor beta chains below was sequenced from the same sample in a study of T cell changes during pregnancy in multiple sclerosis. The table came from immunoSEQ multiplex PCR; TCRdb's copy has only in-frame clones and leaves some out. The sample lists about 56,000 clones, 87% occurring once. The sample comprised peripheral blood from another person, used as feeder cells. The receptors shown here come from a human donor whose cells served as feeder cells for cultures in a pregnancy study.

The chain is built from TRBV4-1 and TRBJ2-7, with 7 bases fitting TRBD1. CDR3 size: 14 residues. The J segment lost 6 bases and the V segment lost 4 bases, leaving 9 bases of the junction unmatched. Germline V lookup: CDR1 MGHRA, CDR2 YSYEKL. The CDR3, as DNA: TGCGCCAGCAGCCGCATGGAAGGGGGCGTCGAGCAGTACTTC. Protein product: CASSRMEGGVEQYF.

The gene calls are TRBV18 and TRBJ1-1; 8 positions agree with TRBD1. V shed 5 bases and J 4 bases; nucleotides not matched to a gene: 6. The CDR3 is 14 residues long. The germline V gene encodes CDR1 KGHSH and CDR2 LQKENI. The CDR3 coding sequence is TGTGCCAGCTCATCACGACAGGGGTTCACTGAAGCTTTCTTT. This gives the protein CASSSRQGFTEAFF.

The chain joins TRBV7-2 to TRBJ2-3; D is undetermined. This CDR3 region has 14 residues. The germline V gene has CDR1 SGHTA and CDR2 FQGNSA. V was trimmed by 0 bases and J by 3 bases, leaving 7 bases between them. CDR3 amino acids: CASSLAWLTDTQYF. The CDR3 coding sequence is TGTGCCAGCAGCTTAGCGTGGCTGACAGATACGCAGTATTTT.

This clone has a handful of counts. The CDR3: CASSMEISLYGYTF. CDR3 DNA: TGTGCCAGTAGTATGGAAATTTCCCTCTATGGCTACACCTTC. The chain combines TRBV19 with TRBJ1-2; D call uncertain. Germline V gene lookup returns CDR1 LNHDA and CDR2 SQIVND (reference sequence). V dropped 3 bases and J dropped 4 bases, with 12 bases sitting between them. CDR3 length: 14 residues.

The chain combines TRBV5-1 with TRBJ1-1, with no clear D. The CDR3 covers 14 residues. The ends were cut back, 0 bases at V and 8 bases at J, with 14 bases in the middle. The germline V gene encodes CDR1 SGHRS and CDR2 YFSETQ. The CDR3 protein is CASSLAQRGEEAFF. CDR3 bases: TGCGCCAGCAGCTTGGCCCAACGGGGAGAAGAAGCTTTCTTT.

For the CDR3, the DNA is TGTGCCAGCAGCCTCCAGGGGGTGGGCGAGCAGTACTTC. It codes for CASSLQGVGEQYF. The V and J genes are TRBV7-9 and TRBJ2-7; TRBD1 aligns across 7 bases. The trim removed 5 bases at V and 6 bases at J, leaving 7 bases unmatched. Germline-derived CDR1 and CDR2 are SEHNR and FQNEAQ (reference sequence). The CDR3 extends over 13 amino acids.

This sequence joins TRBV27 and TRBJ1-1; unclear D gene. This CDR3 comprises 18 residues. The V end was cut by 0 bases, the J end by 1 base, with 18 bases between. The germline CDR1 and CDR2 sequences are MNHEY and SMNVEV (reference sequence). DNA for the CDR3: TGTGCCAGCAGTTTATCGTTGGTTAGGGCCCGAACGAACACTGAAGCTTTCTTT. This encodes CASSLSLVRARTNTEAFF.

The CDR3 loop reads CASSISPGGSYEQYF. In DNA form, the CDR3 reads TGTGCCAGTAGTATATCGCCCGGCGGGTCCTACGAGCAGTACTTC. The chain has TRBV19 and TRBJ2-7; TRBD2 is a possible D gene (5 bases). This CDR3 spans 15 amino acids. Germline V CDR1 and CDR2: LNHDA, SQIVND (reference sequence). Between the trimmed V and J ends, which lost 2 bases and 1 base, there was a span of 12 bases.

This chain joins TRBV6-4 and TRBJ2-3; 7 nucleotides line up with TRBD2. V shed 6 bases and J 5 bases; nucleotides not matched to a gene: 5. Per the germline V gene, CDR1 is MRHNA and CDR2 is SNTAGT. The CDR3 covers 13 residues. CDR3 sequence reads: CASSVVAGDTQYF. Here the CDR3 DNA reads TGTGCCAGCAGCGTGGTAGCGGGAGATACGCAGTATTTT.

The rearrangement joins TRBV5-1 to TRBJ2-7, with 9 bases matching TRBD1. V lost 4 bases, J lost 6 bases, and 8 bases stayed unmatched. The CDR3 loop spans 14 amino acids. The V gene's germline CDR1 is SGHRS and CDR2 YFSETQ. The CDR3 region is CASSGGTGLSEQYF. In DNA form, the CDR3 reads TGCGCCAGCAGCGGCGGGACAGGGCTCTCCGAGCAGTACTTC.

The chain joins TRBV5-1 to TRBJ2-6; 7 bases align to TRBD1. The germline V gene encodes CDR1 SGHRS and CDR2 YFSETQ. CDR3 length: 17 amino acids. The junction had 6 bases not matched to a gene; V was cut back by 2 bases and J by 1 base. CDR3 DNA: TGCGCCAGCAGCTTAGGGACAGCCCAGTCTGGGGCCAACGTCCTGACTTTC. This gives the protein CASSLGTAQSGANVLTF.

The chain joins TRBV7-9 to TRBJ1-1, with 7 bases lining up with TRBD1. This CDR3 region has 15 residues. With V trimmed by 2 bases and J by 4 bases, 7 bases remained unmatched. The germline gives CDR1 SEHNR, CDR2 FQNEAQ (reference sequence). DNA for the CDR3: TGTGCCAGCAGCTTATCCTCAGGGGGTTCCACTGAAGCTTTCTTT. Translating it yields CASSLSSGGSTEAFF. Using reference TRBV7-9 and TRBJ1-1 for the parts outside the CDR3, the full variable domain is DTGVSQNPRHKITKRGQNVTFRCDPISEHNRLYWYRQTLGQGPEFLTYFQNEAQLEKSRLLSDRFSAERPKGSFSTLEIQRTEQGDSAMYLCASSLSSGGSTEAFFGQGTRLTVV.

In this sample, this clone turned up a few times. This sequence joins TRBV7-9 and TRBJ2-7; the D gene is possibly TRBD2 (6 bases). Germline V lookup: CDR1 SEHNR, CDR2 FQNEAQ (reference sequence). Trimming left V 4 bases short and J 3 bases short, with 19 bases between. The CDR3 runs 16 residues. CDR3 sequence reads: CASSSWGRRVGYEQYF. DNA for the CDR3: TGTGCCAGCAGCTCGTGGGGACGGAGGGTCGGCTACGAGCAGTACTTC. Combining the CDR3 with reference TRBV7-9 and TRBJ2-7 gives the whole variable domain DTGVSQNPRHKITKRGQNVTFRCDPISEHNRLYWYRQTLGQGPEFLTYFQNEAQLEKSRLLSDRFSAERPKGSFSTLEIQRTEQGDSAMYLCASSSWGRRVGYEQYFGPGTRLTVT.